Shown below are 31 T cell receptor beta chains from a single sample sequenced in a study of shared clonotypes between healthy human individuals. This table comes from immunoSEQ multiplex PCR, and its TCRdb copy is limited to in-frame clones, with some not included. This table holds about 2.3 million clones, over 90% found once. The source material was naive CD4+ T cells from PBMCs. Noted subset: CD45RA+ positively selected. These receptors were taken from a man aged 18 to 35 in good health. Some clones in this sample may be carry-over from other donors' samples.

Regarding this clone: The same CDR3 arises from other DNA sequences in this sample as well. The V and J genes are TRBV28 and TRBJ1-2; D gene uncertain. Germline CDR1 reads MDHEN; CDR2 reads SYDVKM. CDR3 size: 12 residues. Trimming took 3 bases from V and 4 from J, leaving 6 bases between them. The CDR3 reads CASSLSPYGYTF. The CDR3 DNA is TGTGCCAGCAGTTTGAGCCCCTATGGCTACACCTTC.

This clone is a singleton in its sample. This chain connects TRBV5-1 to TRBJ2-3; 8 bases line up with TRBD1. Trimming at V came to 1 base and at J to 4 bases, leaving 5 bases not matched to a gene. CDR1 and CDR2 (germline): SGHRS, YFSETQ. This CDR3 is 15 amino acids long. The CDR3 DNA follows: TGCGCCAGCAGCTTGCCCCGACAGGGGCCAGATACGCAGTATTTT. This translates into CASSLPRQGPDTQYF.

The chain couples TRBV5-4 to TRBJ1-1; D not resolved. V lost 4 bases, J lost 7 bases, and 14 bases lay in between. CDR1 is SGHNT, CDR2 YYREEE, per germline (reference sequence). This CDR3 is 13 amino acids long. CDR3 region: CASSRGRRNEAFF. For the CDR3, the DNA is TGTGCCAGCAGCCGAGGGAGGCGGAATGAAGCTTTCTTT.

The J gene is TRBJ2-1, the V gene TRBV6-4; D is possibly TRBD2 (6 bases). CDR3 length equals 15 residues. V lost 10 bases and J 2 bases, leaving 18 bases between the germline ends. Germline-derived CDR1 and CDR2 are MRHNA and SNTAGT. The CDR3 region is CATAKSGLTYNEQFF. The CDR3 DNA is TGTGCCACCGCCAAAAGCGGGCTCACCTACAATGAGCAGTTCTTC.

This chain connects TRBV28 to TRBJ2-4; TRBD2 agrees at 7 bases. Germline assignment: CDR1 MDHEN and CDR2 SYDVKM. There are 16 residues in the CDR3. V trimming: 7 bases; J trimming: 3 bases; junction bases outside the gene matches: 12. Written as DNA, the CDR3 is TGTGCCAGCACCGCGGGAGACTCTAGGGGCAAAAACATTCAGTACTTC. Protein: CASTAGDSRGKNIQYF.

The chain links TRBV11-3 to TRBJ1-1; maybe TRBD1 (5 bases). The CDR3 runs to 14 residues. Trimming took 0 bases from V and 1 from J, leaving 6 bases between them. CDR1 and CDR2 from the germline V gene are SGHNT and YENEEA. CDR3 sequence reads: CASSLEGTNTEAFF. The CDR3, as DNA: TGTGCCAGCAGCTTAGAGGGGACGAACACTGAAGCTTTCTTT.

The J gene is TRBJ2-7, the V gene TRBV6-5; 10 positions match TRBD1. The CDR3 has 15 residues. Trimming cost V 4 bases and J 4 bases; bases outside gene matches: 7. Germline V gene data show CDR1 as MNHEY and CDR2 as SVGAGI. The CDR3 nucleotides read TGTGCCAGCAGTTCCGGACAGGGGGATTGGTACGAGCAGTACTTC. It encodes CASSSGQGDWYEQYF.

The chain couples TRBV29-1 to TRBJ1-1; no reliable D call. V lost 4 bases to trimming and J lost 1 base, with 7 bases between them. This CDR3 is built from 12 residues. Germline V lookup: CDR1 SQVTM, CDR2 ANQGSEA. As DNA, the CDR3 is TGCAGCGTTGGGGCCTCGAACACTGAAGCTTTCTTT. It encodes CSVGASNTEAFF.

The chain couples TRBV19 to TRBJ2-1, with 8 bases fitting TRBD2. V shed 6 bases, J shed 8 bases, and the junction held 12 bases outside the gene matches. The length of the CDR3 is 15 residues. Germline-derived CDR1 and CDR2 are LNHDA and SQIVND (reference sequence). CDR3 DNA: TGTGCCAGTAGCTTAACTAGCGGTCAGAGCCATGAGCAGTTCTTC. It codes for CASSLTSGQSHEQFF.

J is TRBJ2-7 and V is TRBV30; 9 bases agree with TRBD1. Trimming at V came to 2 bases and at J to 3 bases, leaving 8 bases not matched to a gene. Germline V gene sequence: CDR1 GTSNPN, CDR2 SVGIG (reference sequence). The CDR3 contains 15 residues. The DNA for the CDR3 is TGTGCCTGGAGTCCTCCTGGGACAGGGTTCTACGAGCAGTACTTC. This encodes CAWSPPGTGFYEQYF.

The chain recombines TRBV7-9 with TRBJ2-3; D is perhaps TRBD2 (5 bases). Germline CDR1 is SEHNR and CDR2 is FQNEAQ (reference sequence). This CDR3 spans 18 amino acids. V shed 1 base and J shed 2 bases, with 19 bases lying between them. The chain's CDR3 is CASSLGVDLSGLTDTQYF. CDR3 bases: TGTGCCAGCAGCTTAGGTGTCGACTTGAGCGGCCTCACAGATACGCAGTATTTT.

This clone was detected only a few times. The chain employs TRBV5-1 and TRBJ1-1; 7 nucleotides line up with TRBD1. In germline, CDR1 is SGHRS, CDR2 YFSETQ. There are 15 residues in the CDR3. V was pared by 4 bases and J by 0 bases, with 6 bases of the junction left unmatched. The CDR3 nucleotides read TGCGCCAGCAGCCTTAGGGACAGCTTGAACACTGAAGCTTTCTTT. It encodes CASSLRDSLNTEAFF.

This sequence joins TRBV7-6 and TRBJ2-5; D might be TRBD2 (6 bases). V was clipped by 0 bases and J by 6 bases, with 11 bases between them. Germline values: CDR1 SGHVS, CDR2 FNYEAQ. The CDR3 totals 14 residues. The CDR3 region has the DNA TGTGCCAGCAGCTTAGCGGGTGCGGGAAAGACCCAGTACTTC. Translation: CASSLAGAGKTQYF.

The chain joins TRBV27 to TRBJ1-2, with no clear D. The CDR3 has 14 amino acids. Germline V gene lookup returns CDR1 MNHEY and CDR2 SMNVEV (reference sequence). With 3 bases removed from V and 2 bases from J, the gap between germline ends came to 10 bases. The DNA of the CDR3 is TGTGCCAGCAGTTTGGTACGGGAAAACTATGGCTACACCTTC. Translated, it gives CASSLVRENYGYTF.

Details on this clone: Other DNA sequences of this sample code for an identical CDR3. The chain couples TRBV7-3 to TRBJ2-3; D possibly corresponds to TRBD1 (5 bases). V shed 5 bases and J shed 1 base, with 13 bases lying between them. Germline values: CDR1 SGHTA, CDR2 FQGTGA. This CDR3 is 15 amino acids long. DNA of the CDR3: TGTGCCAGCAGCCCCAGTGGCAGGGGCACAGATACGCAGTATTTT. It encodes CASSPSGRGTDTQYF.

The gene calls are TRBV5-5 and TRBJ1-2; TRBD1 might be the D (6 bases). CDR1 is SGHKS, CDR2 YYEKEE, per germline (reference sequence). The CDR3 length is 15 residues. V lost 4 bases and J 4 bases, leaving 17 bases between the germline ends. The CDR3 is CASSLGTPGGYGYTF. The CDR3 DNA reads TGTGCCAGCAGCCTCGGGACACCGGGGGGCTATGGCTACACCTTC.

This rearrangement joins TRBV15 to TRBJ1-5; tentative D call: TRBD1 (5 bases). This CDR3 contains 15 residues. Trimming shortened V by 0 bases and J by 6 bases, and 12 bases separated the two germline ends. From germline, CDR1 is LNHNV and CDR2 YYDKDF (reference sequence). The DNA for the CDR3 is TGTGCCACCAGCAGAGATAGGGCGGGGCTTCAGCCCCAGCATTTT. Translation gives CATSRDRAGLQPQHF. Full variable domain (missing parts from reference TRBV15 and TRBJ1-5): DAMVIQNPRYQVTQFGKPVTLSCSQTLNHNVMYWYQQKSSQAPKLLFHYYDKDFNNEADTPDNFQSRRPNTSFCFLDIRSPGLGDTAMYLCATSRDRAGLQPQHFGDGTRLSIL.

The chain recombines TRBV30 with TRBJ1-1; D is unclear. Germline lookup yields CDR1 GTSNPN and CDR2 SVGIG (reference sequence). The CDR3 loop spans 11 amino acids. V lost 6 bases and J 8 bases, leaving 13 bases between the germline ends. The DNA of the CDR3 is TGTGCCTGCTCCTGGACGGCCGAAGCTTTCTTT. This gives the protein CACSWTAEAFF.

CDR3 sequence (DNA): TGTGCCAGCGGCTCCAGGACTTCCTATGGCTACACCTTC. The encoded protein is CASGSRTSYGYTF. J is TRBJ1-2 and V is TRBV28; D unresolved. Germline V gene sequence: CDR1 MDHEN, CDR2 SYDVKM. Trimming left V 8 bases short and J 4 bases short, with 14 bases between. The CDR3 consists of 13 residues.

V gene TRBV6-5 combines with J gene TRBJ2-1; the D gene is possibly TRBD1 (6 bases). Germline V CDR1 and CDR2: MNHEY, SVGAGI. The CDR3 consists of 12 residues. V dropped 5 bases and J dropped 6 bases, with 8 bases sitting between them. DNA for the CDR3: TGTGCCAGCAGTGGACAGTTCAATGAGCAGTTCTTC. It specifies CASSGQFNEQFF.

This chain joins TRBV5-1 and TRBJ2-1; 8 nucleotides line up with TRBD2. The ends lost 1 base at V and 6 bases at J; junction bases unmatched: 6. Germline values: CDR1 SGHRS, CDR2 YFSETQ. This CDR3 is built from 15 residues. CDR3 protein: CASSLQGREGNEQFF. CDR3 in DNA: TGCGCCAGCAGCTTGCAAGGACGGGAGGGCAATGAGCAGTTCTTC.

The rearrangement links TRBV2 to TRBJ2-7, with TRBD2 matching over 14 bases. The germline gives CDR1 SNHLY, CDR2 FYNNEI. V lost 6 bases to trimming and J lost 1 base; unmatched junction nucleotides: 2. CDR3 size: 15 residues. The CDR3 is CASRGLAGGSYEQYF. In DNA form, the CDR3 reads TGTGCCAGCAGAGGACTAGCGGGAGGATCCTACGAGCAGTACTTC.

The chain carries TRBV5-1 and TRBJ1-4; no clear D gene. Germline CDR1 SGHRS, CDR2 YFSETQ. This CDR3 comprises 13 residues. With 3 bases removed from V and 3 bases from J, the gap between germline ends came to 6 bases. The CDR3 protein is CASSSQPNEKLFF. The CDR3 nucleotides read TGCGCCAGCAGCTCCCAGCCTAATGAAAAACTGTTTTTT.

A remark on this clone: Other DNA sequences in this specimen translate into the identical CDR3. The chain recombines TRBV6-5 with TRBJ2-1; D unclear. The CDR3 contains 13 residues. Germline values: CDR1 MNHEY, CDR2 SVGAGI. Trimming left V 6 bases short and J 4 bases short, with 10 bases between. For the CDR3, the DNA is TGTGCCAGCAGGTCCGGGTCTTACAATGAGCAGTTCTTC. Its translation: CASRSGSYNEQFF.

J is TRBJ2-7 and V is TRBV6-5, with 10 bases aligning to TRBD1. The CDR3 is 16 residues long. The J segment lost 3 bases and the V segment lost 0 bases, leaving 5 bases of the junction unmatched. CDR1 is MNHEY, CDR2 SVGAGI, per germline. The CDR3 coding sequence is TGTGCCAGCAGTTACTCTAGGGGACAGGGGAACTACGAGCAGTACTTC. Protein product: CASSYSRGQGNYEQYF.

Regarding this clone: Other nucleotide sequences in the sample specify the same CDR3. The chain joins TRBV28 to TRBJ2-7, with 11 nucleotides matching TRBD1. V was clipped by 6 bases and J by 6 bases; unmatched bases: 10. The CDR3 sequence is 15 residues long. The V gene's germline CDR1 is MDHEN and CDR2 SYDVKM. CDR3 region: CASSLLGQGAREQYF. Written as DNA, the CDR3 is TGTGCCAGCAGCCTACTTGGACAGGGGGCTCGCGAGCAGTACTTC.

In its sample, this clone was seen once. The V gene is TRBV9, the J gene TRBJ2-3, with D hard to call. Germline V gene data show CDR1 as SGDLS and CDR2 as YYNGEE. The CDR3 totals 15 residues. With 4 bases removed from V and 7 bases from J, the gap between germline ends came to 19 bases. The chain's CDR3 is CASSPTSAVLNTQYF. CDR3 DNA sequence: TGTGCCAGCAGCCCTACGTCTGCAGTTTTGAATACGCAGTATTTT.

The chain has TRBV28 and TRBJ2-2; TRBD1 aligns across 10 bases. This CDR3 has 18 amino acids. Germline V gene lookup returns CDR1 MDHEN and CDR2 SYDVKM. J gave up 4 bases and V 6 bases, and 14 bases lay outside the gene matches. In nucleotides, the CDR3 is TGTGCCAGCAGCCCCGCGGGATCAGGGACAGGGGCCACCGGGGAGCTGTTTTTT. It is translated as CASSPAGSGTGATGELFF.

The V call is TRBV5-1, the J call TRBJ1-2, with 8 nucleotides matching TRBD1. Trimming at V came to 2 bases and at J to 8 bases, leaving 2 bases not matched to a gene. Germline values: CDR1 SGHRS, CDR2 YFSETQ. The CDR3 spans 12 residues. The CDR3 DNA reads TGCGCCAGCAGCTTACAGGGGGTCGGCTACACCTTC. It specifies CASSLQGVGYTF.

This clone appeared once. The sample holds other DNA sequences that translate to the same CDR3. This chain joins TRBV5-4 and TRBJ1-1, with a tentative D call TRBD1 (6 bases). Germline V gene lookup returns CDR1 SGHNT and CDR2 YYREEE (reference sequence). The length of the CDR3 is 13 residues. V was clipped by 4 bases and J by 4 bases, with 11 bases between them. CDR3 coding DNA: TGTGCCAGCAGCCTGAGGGGGGCCACTGAAGCTTTCTTT. Translating it yields CASSLRGATEAFF.

The V and J genes are TRBV28 and TRBJ1-1; 7 nucleotides line up with TRBD1. The CDR3 totals 14 residues. Germline V gene sequence: CDR1 MDHEN, CDR2 SYDVKM. Trimming took 6 bases from V and 1 from J; bases not matched to a gene: 5. The CDR3 protein is CASRGQTQNTEAFF. The CDR3 DNA follows: TGTGCCAGCAGGGGACAGACCCAGAACACTGAAGCTTTCTTT.